The rows below give T cell receptor beta chains drawn from one sample of a study of blood T cell repertoires in COVID-19. Profiling relied on immunoSEQ multiplex PCR, and the TCRdb table lists in-frame clones only, not all of them. The sample carries 150,000 to 200,000 clones, more than 75% recorded once. The sample comprised peripheral blood. The receptor set was obtained from a man in his sixties with active or convalescent COVID-19. CDR3s include the opening cysteine and the closing phenylalanine or tryptophan.

v_gene,j_gene,CDR3aa
TRBV6-6,TRBJ2-7,CASSSDRGLEQYF
TRBV5-5,TRBJ1-1,CASSLMPPGFTEAFF
TRBV5-1,TRBJ1-1,CASSLAPGGDSEAFF
TRBV2,TRBJ1-1,CASRGDTSNTEAFF
TRBV11-3,TRBJ2-3,CASSLSTGTSLTDTQYF
TRBV12-3/TRBV12-4,TRBJ1-4,CASSALVELFF
TRBV5-1,TRBJ2-3,CASSLETTRTDTQYF
TRBV27,TRBJ1-6,CASSQDWVRSYNSPLHF
TRBV2,TRBJ1-1,CASNTGMDTEAFF
TRBV2,TRBJ1-4,CATQRQGPGNNEKLFF
TRBV6-5,TRBJ2-7,CASSRSNPYEQYF
TRBV5-1,TRBJ2-2,CASSLSGAEDTGELFF
TRBV19,TRBJ2-3,CASSMPGISTDTQYF
TRBV11-2,TRBJ2-2,CASRYYGSGNTGELFF
TRBV7-9,TRBJ2-3,CASSGRGGATDTQYF